Here is one T cell receptor (beta chain) with its context. Its antigen remains unidentified. The data stem from a study of T-cell reconstitution after alpha-beta-depleted transplantation in children. Study-wide findings and caveats: T-cell counts and diversity at one year post-transplant came mainly from newly produced T cells.

Molecular barcoding with unique molecular identifiers was used for the TCRbeta library. TCRdb independently ran MiXCR on the PCR reads; one entry per CDR3 protein. The sample lists approximately 800,000 distinct CDR3 sequences; 15% to 20% were seen once. This receptor was identified in a male patient between 5 and 17 years old who had a stem cell transplant for acute lymphoblastic leukemia, so the T cells may come from the graft donor. Sequenced material: PBMCs, mostly from graft donor cells, taken 360 days after TCRalphabeta/CD19-depleted stem cell transplant.

The CDR3 region is CSARGGTSPYSNQPQHF. DNA for the CDR3: TGCAGTGCTAGAGGCGGGACTTCACCCTATAGCAATCAGCCCCAGCATTTT. V is TRBV20-1 and J is TRBJ1-5; the D gene is possibly TRBD1 (5 bases). Trimming shortened V by 1 base and J by 0 bases, and 16 bases separated the two germline ends. Germline V gene sequence: CDR1 DFQATT, CDR2 SNEGSKA (reference sequence). The CDR3 is 17 amino acids.